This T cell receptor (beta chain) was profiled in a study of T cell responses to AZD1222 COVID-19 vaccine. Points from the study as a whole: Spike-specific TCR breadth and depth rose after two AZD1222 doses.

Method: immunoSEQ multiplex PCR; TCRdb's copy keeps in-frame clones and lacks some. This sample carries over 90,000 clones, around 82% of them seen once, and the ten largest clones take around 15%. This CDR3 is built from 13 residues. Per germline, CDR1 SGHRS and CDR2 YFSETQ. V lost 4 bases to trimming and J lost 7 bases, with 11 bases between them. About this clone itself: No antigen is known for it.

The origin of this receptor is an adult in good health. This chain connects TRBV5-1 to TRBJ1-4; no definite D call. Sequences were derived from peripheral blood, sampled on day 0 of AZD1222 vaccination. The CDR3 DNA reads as TGCGCCAGCAGCCAGGAATCGGGTGAAAAACTGTTTTTT. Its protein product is CASSQESGEKLFF.